This T cell receptor beta chain was profiled in a study of T cell changes during pregnancy in multiple sclerosis. Data came from immunoSEQ multiplex PCR; TCRdb stores just in-frame clones and leaves some out. Counted here are over 100,000 clones, 92% occurring once; the ten biggest clones make up about 1.5%. This sample comprised peripheral blood, obtained in the third trimester of pregnancy. The clonotype originates from a female donor with multiple sclerosis, enrolled in a pregnancy study.

This CDR3 is CASSKYQGTGELFF. The CDR3 bases are TGTGCCAGCAGCAAATATCAGGGCACCGGGGAGCTGTTTTTT. The genes are TRBV7-3 and TRBJ2-2; D perhaps matches TRBD1 (5 bases). The CDR3 is 14 residues long. Trimming removed 5 bases from V and 4 bases from J, with 11 bases in between. Germline V lookup: CDR1 SGHTA, CDR2 FQGTGA.